These 20 T cell receptor beta chains share one sample of origin, sequenced in a study of blood T cell repertoires in COVID-19. Here immunoSEQ multiplex PCR was the method, and the copy in TCRdb shows in-frame clones only, minus some. The table records 90,000 to 150,000 clones, about three quarters of them present only once. Sequencing used peripheral blood. Source of these receptors: a human donor with acute or convalescent COVID-19. The donor label of this sample is uncertain.

The V and J genes are TRBV7-6 and TRBJ1-1, with 8 bases aligning to TRBD1. V lost 5 bases, J lost 5 bases, and 10 bases stayed unmatched. The CDR3 has 15 residues. Germline loops: CDR1 SGHVS, CDR2 FNYEAQ. The chain's CDR3 is CASSTRTGRRTEAFF. The CDR3 nucleotides are TGTGCCAGCAGCACCCGGACAGGGAGAAGGACTGAAGCTTTCTTT.

The chain couples TRBV2 to TRBJ2-5; 8 bases are a match to TRBD1. The CDR3 contains 13 residues. Germline assignment: CDR1 SNHLY and CDR2 FYNNEI. The trim removed 6 bases at V and 3 bases at J, leaving 3 bases unmatched. The CDR3 loop is CASRLGQEETQYF. The CDR3 bases are TGTGCCAGCAGACTGGGACAGGAAGAGACCCAGTACTTC.

The chain is built from TRBV6-5 and TRBJ2-3; D possibly corresponds to TRBD1 (5 bases). Trimming cost V 0 bases and J 2 bases, with 9 bases left between them. CDR3 size: 15 residues. From germline, CDR1 is MNHEY and CDR2 SVGAGI. CDR3 DNA: TGTGCCAGCAGTTACTCTGGGGCGGACACAGATACGCAGTATTTT. Its translation: CASSYSGADTDTQYF.

This clone was seen only a few times. This chain joins TRBV13 and TRBJ2-1, with D perhaps TRBD2 (6 bases). V was clipped by 5 bases and J by 6 bases, with 11 bases between them. There are 13 residues in the CDR3. The germline CDR1 and CDR2 sequences are PRHDT and FYEKMQ (reference sequence). The chain's CDR3 is CASSPRDLNEQFF. CDR3 DNA: TGTGCCAGCAGCCCGCGGGATCTCAATGAGCAGTTCTTC.

The genes are TRBV28 and TRBJ1-6, with TRBD1 identical over 8 bases. CDR1 and CDR2 from the germline V gene are MDHEN and SYDVKM. The CDR3 extends over 15 amino acids. V trimming: 6 bases; J trimming: 3 bases; junction bases outside the gene matches: 4. The CDR3 spells CASSGGQVYNSPLHF. CDR3 coding DNA: TGTGCCAGCAGCGGGGGACAGGTCTATAATTCACCCCTCCACTTT.

This clone was observed once. The V call is TRBV19, the J call TRBJ2-5; D is uncertain. This CDR3 is built from 11 residues. Germline-derived CDR1 and CDR2 are LNHDA and SQIVND (reference sequence). Between the trimmed V and J ends, which lost 3 bases and 6 bases, there was a span of 5 bases. The CDR3 loop is CASSIQKTQYF. CDR3 coding DNA: TGTGCCAGTAGTATTCAAAAGACCCAGTACTTC.

The chain has TRBV27 and TRBJ2-1, with 8 bases lining up with TRBD2. The V gene end was trimmed by 5 bases and the J gene end by 2 bases; junction bases not matched to a gene: 8. In germline, CDR1 is MNHEY, CDR2 SMNVEV (reference sequence). The CDR3 sequence is 16 residues long. In DNA, the CDR3 is TGTGCCAGCAGTCCCAGGCGGGGGGCTACCTACAATGAGCAGTTCTTC. Translated: CASSPRRGATYNEQFF.

The rearrangement uses TRBV10-2 and TRBJ1-1; D is undetermined. Germline lookup yields CDR1 WSHSY and CDR2 SAAADI. CDR3 length: 14 residues. Trimming stripped 11 bases from V and 1 base from J, with 17 bases between. The CDR3, as DNA: TGCGCCTCCTCGAGGTTGGAAAGGAACACTGAAGCTTTCTTT. Amino acids: CASSRLERNTEAFF.

The chain employs TRBV7-9 and TRBJ2-7; TRBD1 matches at 7 bases. The CDR3 consists of 12 residues. The germline CDR1 and CDR2 sequences are SEHNR and FQNEAQ (reference sequence). The V segment lost 5 bases and the J segment 2 bases; nucleotides outside the gene matches: 0. For the CDR3, the DNA is TGTGCCAGCAGCCAGGGGGCCTACGAGCAGTACTTC. This gives the protein CASSQGAYEQYF.

The chain employs TRBV4-1 and TRBJ1-5; D unclear. The V end was cut by 1 base, the J end by 5 bases, with 18 bases between. The CDR3 runs 17 residues. The germline V gene has CDR1 MGHRA and CDR2 YSYEKL. CDR3 region: CASSQAFEYFGYQPQHF. The DNA for the CDR3 is TGCGCCAGCAGCCAAGCCTTTGAATACTTCGGTTATCAGCCCCAGCATTTT.

The chain couples TRBV12-3 or TRBV12-4 to TRBJ1-1, with a weak D call TRBD1 (5 bases). There are 12 residues in the CDR3. Trimming left V 7 bases short and J 6 bases short, with 12 bases between. CDR3 residues: CASITGGAEAFF. CDR3 bases: TGTGCCAGCATCACGGGGGGAGCTGAAGCTTTCTTT.

This clone was found many times. The chain joins TRBV19 to TRBJ1-6, with TRBD1 as a possible D gene (6 bases). The length of the CDR3 is 14 residues. Germline values: CDR1 LNHDA, CDR2 SQIVND (reference sequence). Trimming took off 6 bases at V and 8 bases at J, with 14 bases between the two ends. DNA of the CDR3: TGTGCCAGTAGCCGACAGGCCGCGGATTCACCCCTCCACTTT. Its translation is CASSRQAADSPLHF. The full variable domain, its missing parts supplied by reference TRBV19 and TRBJ1-6, is DGGITQSPKYLFRKEGQNVTLSCEQNLNHDAMYWYRQDPGQGLRLIYYSQIVNDFQKGDIAEGYSVSREKKESFPLTVTSAQKNPTAFYLCASSRQAADSPLHFGNGTRLTVT.

The chain recombines TRBV6-6 with TRBJ1-6; no definite D call. Germline CDR1 is MNHNY and CDR2 is SVGAGI (reference sequence). The CDR3 covers 15 residues. Trimming stripped 10 bases from V and 0 bases from J, with 13 bases between. Here the CDR3 DNA reads TGTGCCACCCGAATGAGGAGCTCCTATAATTCACCCCTCCACTTT. This translates into CATRMRSSYNSPLHF.

This clone has more than one count but fewer than ten. The V call is TRBV9, the J call TRBJ1-5, with D uncertain. The ends were cut back, 4 bases at V and 5 bases at J, with 10 bases in the middle. Germline loops: CDR1 SGDLS, CDR2 YYNGEE. This CDR3 spans 13 amino acids. CDR3 protein: CASSTDADQPQHF. The CDR3 nucleotides are TGTGCCAGCAGCACCGACGCGGATCAGCCCCAGCATTTT.

The rearrangement uses TRBV7-3 and TRBJ2-1, with a possible D match to TRBD1 (5 bases). This CDR3 has 13 amino acids. CDR1 is SGHTA, CDR2 FQGTGA, per germline. Trimming shortened V by 5 bases and J by 5 bases, and 10 bases separated the two germline ends. The CDR3 is CASSLLGHNEQFF. CDR3 DNA sequence: TGTGCCAGCAGCCTCCTGGGGCACAATGAGCAGTTCTTC.

V is TRBV27 and J is TRBJ2-2; D gene ambiguous. Germline assignment: CDR1 MNHEY and CDR2 SMNVEV (reference sequence). V lost 3 bases and J lost 6, with 5 bases in between. CDR3 length equals 12 residues. The chain's CDR3 is CASSFSSGELFF. In DNA, the CDR3 is TGTGCCAGCAGTTTTAGTTCCGGGGAGCTGTTTTTT.

This clone was seen once. V and J are TRBV7-9 and TRBJ1-4; the match to TRBD1 covers 8 bases. Trimming took 5 bases from V and 1 from J; bases not matched to a gene: 6. CDR1 SEHNR and CDR2 FQNEAQ come from the germline V gene (reference sequence). The CDR3 consists of 16 residues. The CDR3 here is CASSQSDRGTNEKLFF. The CDR3 coding sequence is TGTGCCAGCAGCCAATCCGACAGGGGAACTAATGAAAAACTGTTTTTT.

This clone showed up just a few times. The genes are TRBV25-1 and TRBJ2-1; tentative D call: TRBD2 (6 bases). The CDR3 runs 13 residues. Germline V gene data show CDR1 as MGHDK and CDR2 as SYGVNS. Trimming pared 5 bases from V and 9 bases from J, leaving 14 bases between. CDR3 region: CASSKVIGGEQFF. DNA for the CDR3: TGTGCCAGCAGTAAGGTGATCGGGGGTGAGCAGTTCTTC.

The chain combines TRBV30 with TRBJ2-1, with unresolved D. V was cut by 3 bases and J by 4 bases, with 4 bases left in between. In germline, CDR1 is GTSNPN, CDR2 SVGIG (reference sequence). CDR3 size: 11 residues. As DNA, the CDR3 is TGTGCCTGGAGCGGTTACAATGAGCAGTTCTTC. Protein: CAWSGYNEQFF.

The rearrangement links TRBV18 to TRBJ1-2; D is perhaps TRBD1 (6 bases). The germline V gene encodes CDR1 KGHSH and CDR2 LQKENI. CDR3 length: 16 residues. Between the trimmed V and J ends, which lost 1 base and 1 base, there was a span of 13 bases. CDR3 loop: CASSPQAGDDNYGYTF. The CDR3 nucleotides read TGTGCCAGCTCACCACAGGCAGGGGATGATAACTATGGCTACACCTTC.